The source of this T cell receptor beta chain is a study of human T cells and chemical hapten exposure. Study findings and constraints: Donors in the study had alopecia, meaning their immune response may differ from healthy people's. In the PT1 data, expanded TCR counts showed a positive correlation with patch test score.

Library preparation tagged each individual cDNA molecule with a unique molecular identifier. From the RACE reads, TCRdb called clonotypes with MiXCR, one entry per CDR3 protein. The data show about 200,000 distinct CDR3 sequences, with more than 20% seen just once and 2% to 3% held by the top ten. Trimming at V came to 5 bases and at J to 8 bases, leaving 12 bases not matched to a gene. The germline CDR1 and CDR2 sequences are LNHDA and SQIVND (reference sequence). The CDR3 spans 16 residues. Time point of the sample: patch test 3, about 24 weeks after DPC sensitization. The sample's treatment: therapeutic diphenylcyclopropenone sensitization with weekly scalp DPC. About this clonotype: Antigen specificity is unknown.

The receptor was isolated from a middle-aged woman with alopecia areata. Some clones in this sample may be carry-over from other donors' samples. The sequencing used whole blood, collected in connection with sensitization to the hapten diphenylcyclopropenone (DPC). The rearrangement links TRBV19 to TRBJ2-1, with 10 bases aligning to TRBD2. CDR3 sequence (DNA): TGTGCCAGTAGTGATCGTATAGCGGGAGGTTTGGATGAGCAGTTCTTC. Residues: CASSDRIAGGLDEQFF. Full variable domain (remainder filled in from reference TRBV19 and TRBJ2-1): DGGITQSPKYLFRKEGQNVTLSCEQNLNHDAMYWYRQDPGQGLRLIYYSQIVNDFQKGDIAEGYSVSREKKESFPLTVTSAQKNPTAFYLCASSDRIAGGLDEQFFGPGTRLTVL.